The 17 T cell receptor beta chains given below trace back to one sample, sequenced in a study of OX40 agonist ivuxolimab in advanced cancers. Some clones are missing from TCRdb's copy, which holds only in-frame ones; the method was immunoSEQ multiplex PCR. The profile shows several thousand clones, approximately 94% of them singletons. The specimen comprised CD4+ or CD8+ T cells sorted from blood, sampled in a trial of the OX40 agonist ivuxolimab. These receptor sequences come from an adult with an advanced solid tumor such as melanoma, head and neck, liver or kidney cancer.

The chain combines TRBV18 with TRBJ1-1, with D hard to call. V was shortened by 5 bases and J by 2 bases, with 9 bases between the two germline ends. The CDR3 has 13 amino acids. From germline, CDR1 is KGHSH and CDR2 LQKENI. DNA for the CDR3: TGTGCCAGCTCAGCCCGGATCAACACTGAAGCTTTCTTT. Its translation: CASSARINTEAFF.

The chain is built from TRBV6-6 and TRBJ1-1, with TRBD1 matching over 7 bases. Trimming at V came to 7 bases and at J to 1 base, leaving 3 bases not matched to a gene. The germline V gene encodes CDR1 MNHNY and CDR2 SVGAGI (reference sequence). The CDR3 totals 13 residues. CDR3 nucleotides: TGTGCCAGCAAGCGGGACAGGAACACTGAAGCTTTCTTT. Translated, it gives CASKRDRNTEAFF.

The chain uses TRBV18 and TRBJ2-2; 7 bases align to TRBD1. Germline V lookup: CDR1 KGHSH, CDR2 LQKENI. The CDR3 runs 13 residues. The junction had 8 bases not matched to a gene; V was cut back by 5 bases and J by 11 bases. CDR3 DNA sequence: TGTGCCAGCTCATCCCGACAGGGTAGCGAGCTGTTTTTT. Translated: CASSSRQGSELFF.

V usage is TRBV7-6 and J usage is TRBJ2-7; 9 bases are shared with TRBD1. Germline loops: CDR1 SGHVS, CDR2 FNYEAQ. Trimming cost V 4 bases and J 5 bases; bases outside gene matches: 6. The CDR3 is 14 residues long. CDR3 in DNA: TGTGCCAGCAGCTCCGGGACAGGGCCGAACGAGCAGTACTTC. Its translation: CASSSGTGPNEQYF. The full variable domain, with the rest looked up from reference TRBV7-6 and TRBJ2-7, is GAGVSQSPRYKVTKRGQDVALRCDPISGHVSLYWYRQALGQGPEFLTYFNYEAQQDKSGLPNDRFSAERPEGSISTLTIQRTEQRDSAMYRCASSSGTGPNEQYFGPGTRLTVT.

This clone occurred once. The rearrangement links TRBV18 to TRBJ2-2; tentatively, D is TRBD1 (7 bases). CDR1 and CDR2 (germline): KGHSH, LQKENI. Between the trimmed V and J ends, which lost 2 bases and 5 bases, there was a span of 15 bases. The CDR3 is made up of 16 amino acids. CDR3 loop: CASSPRQGAGTGELFF. The CDR3 bases are TGTGCCAGCTCACCAAGACAGGGCGCGGGGACCGGGGAGCTGTTTTTT.

The chain combines TRBV5-1 with TRBJ2-1; D is possibly TRBD1 (5 bases). V lost 0 bases to trimming and J lost 0 bases, with 10 bases between them. This CDR3 spans 16 amino acids. Germline V gene data show CDR1 as SGHRS and CDR2 as YFSETQ. The DNA of the CDR3 is TGCGCCAGCAGCTTGGAGGGGCAGTACTCCTACAATGAGCAGTTCTTC. As protein: CASSLEGQYSYNEQFF.

V usage is TRBV6-1 and J usage is TRBJ2-7, with D tentatively TRBD1 (6 bases). Looked up from germline, CDR1 is MNHNS and CDR2 is SASEGT. V lost 6 bases, J lost 7 bases, and 10 bases lay in between. The CDR3 runs to 11 residues. CDR3 amino acids: CASRLGQEQYF. The CDR3 DNA reads TGTGCCAGCAGACTAGGACAGGAGCAGTACTTC.

This clone was detected only a few times. The chain uses TRBV18 and TRBJ2-7; D gene uncertain. Trimming pared 3 bases from V and 6 bases from J, leaving 12 bases between. The length of the CDR3 is 13 residues. Germline V gene lookup returns CDR1 KGHSH and CDR2 LQKENI. The CDR3 sequence: CASSPGGRSEQYF. The CDR3 DNA follows: TGTGCCAGCTCACCGGGCGGCCGGAGCGAGCAGTACTTC.

The J gene is TRBJ2-7, the V gene TRBV5-1, with 11 bases matching TRBD2. The CDR3 has 13 residues. Trimming cost V 2 bases and J 6 bases; bases outside gene matches: 1. From germline, CDR1 is SGHRS and CDR2 YFSETQ. CDR3 in amino acids: CASSFTSGSEQYF. The CDR3 nucleotides are TGCGCCAGCAGCTTTACTAGCGGGAGCGAGCAGTACTTC.

V gene TRBV28 combines with J gene TRBJ2-1, with D possibly being TRBD2 (5 bases). The germline V and J ends were trimmed by 7 bases and 7 bases, with 20 bases remaining between them. The CDR3 spans 15 residues. Germline-derived CDR1 and CDR2 are MDHEN and SYDVKM. The CDR3 region is CASNALDPAGNEQFF. The CDR3 region has the DNA TGTGCCAGCAACGCCCTGGACCCCGCGGGTAATGAGCAGTTCTTC.

The CDR3 is CASYRRDPSYNEQFF. DNA of the CDR3: TGTGCCAGCTATCGCCGGGATCCTTCCTACAATGAGCAGTTCTTC. The chain is built from TRBV5-8 and TRBJ2-1, with D maybe TRBD2 (5 bases). CDR3 length: 15 amino acids. V lost 7 bases to trimming and J lost 1 base, with 15 bases between them. The germline V gene encodes CDR1 SGHTS and CDR2 YDEGEE.

This rearrangement joins TRBV7-9 to TRBJ2-2; possibly TRBD1 or TRBD2 for D (5 bases each). The germline V and J ends were trimmed by 5 bases and 7 bases, with 14 bases remaining between them. The CDR3 spans 14 residues. CDR1 is SEHNR, CDR2 FQNEAQ, per germline (reference sequence). The CDR3 is CASSTGTLNGELFF. In DNA form, the CDR3 reads TGTGCCAGCAGCACTGGGACCCTCAACGGGGAGCTGTTTTTT.

The genes are TRBV5-4 and TRBJ2-6; 10 bases agree with TRBD1. The CDR3 is 17 residues long. The trim removed 2 bases at V and 0 bases at J, leaving 2 bases unmatched. Germline V lookup: CDR1 SGHNT, CDR2 YYREEE (reference sequence). In DNA, the CDR3 is TGTGCCAGCAGCTTCGGGACAGGGGCCTCTGGGGCCAACGTCCTGACTTTC. Encoded protein: CASSFGTGASGANVLTF.

The V call is TRBV4-2, the J call TRBJ2-2, with D tentatively TRBD1 (5 bases). V was clipped by 0 bases and J by 4 bases, with 15 bases between them. The CDR3 has 17 amino acids. Looked up from germline, CDR1 is LGHNA and CDR2 is YNFKEQ. CDR3 coding DNA: TGTGCCAGCAGCCAAGATGGGGCTCAGGCTAGCACCGGGGAGCTGTTTTTT. As protein: CASSQDGAQASTGELFF.

The V gene is TRBV7-9, the J gene TRBJ2-5, with a weak D call TRBD2 (5 bases). The CDR3 has 14 amino acids. The ends were cut back, 3 bases at V and 5 bases at J, with 13 bases in the middle. Germline assignment: CDR1 SEHNR and CDR2 FQNEAQ (reference sequence). The CDR3 spells CASSLGDSWETQYF. The CDR3, as DNA: TGTGCCAGCAGCTTGGGAGATTCTTGGGAGACCCAGTACTTC.

This chain uses TRBV7-2 with TRBJ2-7; the match to TRBD2 covers 7 bases. The germline V gene has CDR1 SGHTA and CDR2 FQGNSA. This CDR3 contains 15 residues. J lost 1 base, V lost 3 bases, and 6 bases had no gene match. CDR3 in amino acids: CASSLGGWKSYEQYF. CDR3 nucleotide sequence: TGTGCCAGCAGCTTGGGAGGGTGGAAGTCCTACGAGCAGTACTTC. The complete variable domain, with remaining parts taken from reference TRBV7-2 and TRBJ2-7, reads GAGVSQSPSNKVTEKGKDVELRCDPISGHTALYWYRQSLGQGLEFLIYFQGNSAPDKSGLPSDRFSAERTGGSVSTLTIQRTQQEDSAVYLCASSLGGWKSYEQYFGPGTRLTVT.

This chain links TRBV5-1 with TRBJ1-3; 9 nucleotides align to TRBD1. V lost 0 bases and J lost 4; bases outside the gene matches: 11. Germline-derived CDR1 and CDR2 are SGHRS and YFSETQ. CDR3 size: 18 residues. The chain's CDR3 is CASSLGPGTGLEGNTIYF. The CDR3 DNA reads TGCGCCAGCAGCTTGGGACCCGGGACAGGGTTGGAAGGAAACACCATATATTTT.